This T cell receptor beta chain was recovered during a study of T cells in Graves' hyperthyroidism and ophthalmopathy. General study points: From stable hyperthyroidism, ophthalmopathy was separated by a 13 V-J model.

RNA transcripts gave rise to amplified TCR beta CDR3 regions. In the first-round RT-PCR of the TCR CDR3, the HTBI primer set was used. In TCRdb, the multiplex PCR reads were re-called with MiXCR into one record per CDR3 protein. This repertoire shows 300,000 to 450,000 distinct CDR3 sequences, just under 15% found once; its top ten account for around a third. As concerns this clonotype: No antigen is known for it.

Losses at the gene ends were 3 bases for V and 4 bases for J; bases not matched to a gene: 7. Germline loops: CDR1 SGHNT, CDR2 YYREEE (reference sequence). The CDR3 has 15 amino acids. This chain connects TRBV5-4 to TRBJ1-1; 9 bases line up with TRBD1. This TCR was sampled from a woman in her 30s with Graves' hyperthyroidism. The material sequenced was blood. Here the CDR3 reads CASSYTQGAITEAFF. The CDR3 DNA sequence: TGTGCCAGCAGCTACACACAGGGGGCGATCACTGAAGCTTTCTTT.